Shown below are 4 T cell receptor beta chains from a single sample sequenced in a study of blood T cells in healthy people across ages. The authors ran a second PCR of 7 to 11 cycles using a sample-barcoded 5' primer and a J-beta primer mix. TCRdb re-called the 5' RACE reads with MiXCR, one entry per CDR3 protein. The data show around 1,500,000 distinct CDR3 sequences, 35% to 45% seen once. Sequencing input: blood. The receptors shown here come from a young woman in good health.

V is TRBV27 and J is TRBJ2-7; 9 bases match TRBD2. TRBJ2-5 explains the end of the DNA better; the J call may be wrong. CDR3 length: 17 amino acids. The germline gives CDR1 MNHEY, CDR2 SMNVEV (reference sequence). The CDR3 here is CASSLRWGSGSRETQYF. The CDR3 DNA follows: TGTGCCAGCAGTTTACGGTGGGGTAGCGGGAGTAGGGAGACCCAGTACTTC.

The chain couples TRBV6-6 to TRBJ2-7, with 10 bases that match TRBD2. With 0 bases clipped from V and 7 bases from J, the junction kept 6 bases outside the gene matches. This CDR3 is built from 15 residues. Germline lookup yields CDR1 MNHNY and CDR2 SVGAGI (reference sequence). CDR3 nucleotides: TGTGCCAGCAGTTACTCCGGGACTAGCGCCAATGAGCAGTACTTC. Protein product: CASSYSGTSANEQYF.

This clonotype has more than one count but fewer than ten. The CDR3 loop reads CSARGRQVADTQYF. CDR3 coding DNA: TGCAGTGCTAGAGGCCGACAGGTTGCAGATACGCAGTATTTT. The chain has TRBV20-1 and TRBJ2-3; possible D gene TRBD1, 6 bases. Per the germline V gene, CDR1 is DFQATT and CDR2 is SNEGSKA (reference sequence). The CDR3 totals 14 residues. V lost 1 base, J lost 4 bases, and 12 bases lay in between.

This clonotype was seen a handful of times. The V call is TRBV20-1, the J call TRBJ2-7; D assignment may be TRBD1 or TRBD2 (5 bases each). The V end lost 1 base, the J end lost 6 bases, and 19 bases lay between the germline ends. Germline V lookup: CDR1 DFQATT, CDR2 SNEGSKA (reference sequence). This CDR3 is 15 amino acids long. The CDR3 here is CSARAGISPGPEQYF. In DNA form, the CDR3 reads TGCAGTGCTAGAGCTGGTATATCACCGGGACCCGAGCAGTACTTC.